This entry features one T cell receptor beta chain sequence. J lost 5 bases, V lost 1 base, and 7 bases had no gene match. The CDR3 contains 16 residues. Germline V CDR1 and CDR2: MNHNS, SASEGT. These data belong to a study of blood T cell repertoires in COVID-19. TCRdb keeps only in-frame clones here, not all; method: immunoSEQ multiplex PCR. The table shows about 130,000 clones, with 70% to 85% occurring only once. This clonotype originated in a woman aged 55-75 years with acute or convalescent COVID-19. The rearrangement links TRBV6-1 to TRBJ1-1, with 10 bases aligning to TRBD1. The sequenced material came from peripheral blood. As DNA, the CDR3 is TGTGCCAGCAGTGAAGTTGGGGCGGACAGGGGGACTGAAGCTTTCTTT. Protein sequence: CASSEVGADRGTEAFF.